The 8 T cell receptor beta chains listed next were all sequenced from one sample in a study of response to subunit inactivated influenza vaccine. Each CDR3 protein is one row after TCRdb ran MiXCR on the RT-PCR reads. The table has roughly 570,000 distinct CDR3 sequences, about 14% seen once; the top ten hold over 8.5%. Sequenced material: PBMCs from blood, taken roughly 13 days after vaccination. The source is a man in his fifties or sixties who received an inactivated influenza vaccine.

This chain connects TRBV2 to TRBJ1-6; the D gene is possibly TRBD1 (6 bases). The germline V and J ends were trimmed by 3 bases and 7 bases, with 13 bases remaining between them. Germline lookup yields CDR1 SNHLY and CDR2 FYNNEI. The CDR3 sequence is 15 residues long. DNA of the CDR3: TGTGCCAGCAGTGAGACCGGACAGATCAATTCACCCCTCCACTTT. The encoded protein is CASSETGQINSPLHF.

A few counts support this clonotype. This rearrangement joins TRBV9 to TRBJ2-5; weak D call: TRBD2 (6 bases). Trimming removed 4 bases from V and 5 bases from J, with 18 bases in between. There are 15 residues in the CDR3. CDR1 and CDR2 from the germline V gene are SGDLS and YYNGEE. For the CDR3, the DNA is TGTGCCAGCAGCCCGGGGAGGAGAAGCCCTGAGACCCAGTACTTC. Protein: CASSPGRRSPETQYF.

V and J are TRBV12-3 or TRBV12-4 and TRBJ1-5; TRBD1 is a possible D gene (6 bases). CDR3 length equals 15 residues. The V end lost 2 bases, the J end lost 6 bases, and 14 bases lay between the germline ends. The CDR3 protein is CASSLRSGVAQPQHF. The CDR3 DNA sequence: TGTGCCAGCAGTTTAAGGTCAGGGGTAGCTCAGCCCCAGCATTTT.

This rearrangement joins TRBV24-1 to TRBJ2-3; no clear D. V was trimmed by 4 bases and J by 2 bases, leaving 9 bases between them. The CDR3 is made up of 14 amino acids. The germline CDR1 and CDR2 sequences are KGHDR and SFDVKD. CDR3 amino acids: CATSESVYTDTQYF. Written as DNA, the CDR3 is TGTGCCACCAGTGAATCCGTTTACACAGATACGCAGTATTTT.

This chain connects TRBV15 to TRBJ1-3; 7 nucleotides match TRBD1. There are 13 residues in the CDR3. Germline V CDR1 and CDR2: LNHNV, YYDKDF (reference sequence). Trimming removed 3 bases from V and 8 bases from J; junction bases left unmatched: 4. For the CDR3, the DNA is TGTGCCACCAGCAGGCGGGACAGCGACACCATATATTTT. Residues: CATSRRDSDTIYF.

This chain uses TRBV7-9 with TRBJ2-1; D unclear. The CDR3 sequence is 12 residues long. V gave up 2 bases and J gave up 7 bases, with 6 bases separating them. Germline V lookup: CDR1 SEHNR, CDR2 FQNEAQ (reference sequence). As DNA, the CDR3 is TGTGCCAGCAGCTTAAAGGAGAATGAGCAGTTCTTC. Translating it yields CASSLKENEQFF. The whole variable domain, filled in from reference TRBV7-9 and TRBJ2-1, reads DTGVSQNPRHKITKRGQNVTFRCDPISEHNRLYWYRQTLGQGPEFLTYFQNEAQLEKSRLLSDRFSAERPKGSFSTLEIQRTEQGDSAMYLCASSLKENEQFFGPGTRLTVL.

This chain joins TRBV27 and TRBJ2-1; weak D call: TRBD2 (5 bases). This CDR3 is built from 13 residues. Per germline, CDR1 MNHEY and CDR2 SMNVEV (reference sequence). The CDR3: CARERLLYNEQFF. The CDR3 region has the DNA TGTGCGAGGGAAAGACTATTATACAATGAGCAGTTCTTC.

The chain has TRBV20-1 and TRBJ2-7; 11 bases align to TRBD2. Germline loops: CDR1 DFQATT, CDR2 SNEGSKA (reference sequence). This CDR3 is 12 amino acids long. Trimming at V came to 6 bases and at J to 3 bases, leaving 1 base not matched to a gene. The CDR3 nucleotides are TGCAGTGCAACTAGCGGGAGCTACGAGCAGTACTTC. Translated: CSATSGSYEQYF.